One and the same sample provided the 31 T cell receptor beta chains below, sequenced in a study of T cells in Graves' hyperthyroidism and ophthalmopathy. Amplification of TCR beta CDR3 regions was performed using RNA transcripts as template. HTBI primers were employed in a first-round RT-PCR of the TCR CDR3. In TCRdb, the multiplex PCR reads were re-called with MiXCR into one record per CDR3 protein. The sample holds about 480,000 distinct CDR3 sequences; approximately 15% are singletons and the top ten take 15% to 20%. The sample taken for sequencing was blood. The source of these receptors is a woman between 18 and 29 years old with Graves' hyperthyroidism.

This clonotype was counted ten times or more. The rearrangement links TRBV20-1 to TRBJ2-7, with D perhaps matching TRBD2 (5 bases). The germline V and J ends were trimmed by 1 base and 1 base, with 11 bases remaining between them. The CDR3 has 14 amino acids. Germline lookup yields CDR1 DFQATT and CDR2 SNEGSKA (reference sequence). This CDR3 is CSARGSGRSYEQYF. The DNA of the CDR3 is TGCAGTGCTAGAGGGAGCGGTCGGTCCTACGAGCAGTACTTC.

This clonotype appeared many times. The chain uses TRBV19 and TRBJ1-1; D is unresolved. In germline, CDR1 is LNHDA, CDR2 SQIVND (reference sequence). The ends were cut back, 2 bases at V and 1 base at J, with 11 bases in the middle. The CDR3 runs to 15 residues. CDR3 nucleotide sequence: TGTGCCAGTAGTATAAGGGCCCCCACGAACACTGAAGCTTTCTTT. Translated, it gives CASSIRAPTNTEAFF. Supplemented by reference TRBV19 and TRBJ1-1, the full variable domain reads DGGITQSPKYLFRKEGQNVTLSCEQNLNHDAMYWYRQDPGQGLRLIYYSQIVNDFQKGDIAEGYSVSREKKESFPLTVTSAQKNPTAFYLCASSIRAPTNTEAFFGQGTRLTVV.

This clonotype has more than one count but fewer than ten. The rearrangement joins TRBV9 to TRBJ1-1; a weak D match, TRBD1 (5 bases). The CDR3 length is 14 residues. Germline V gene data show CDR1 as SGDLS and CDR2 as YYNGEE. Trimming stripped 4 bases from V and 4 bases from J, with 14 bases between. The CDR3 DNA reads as TGTGCCAGCAGCCCCAGGCGGGGGACCACTGAAGCTTTCTTT. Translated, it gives CASSPRRGTTEAFF.

The CDR3 region is CSANPPGGSGRNEQFF. The CDR3 DNA reads TGCAGTGCCAACCCTCCGGGCGGGAGCGGGAGGAATGAGCAGTTCTTC. The genes are TRBV20-1 and TRBJ2-1; 9 bases fit TRBD2. The CDR3 has 16 amino acids. The junction had 16 bases not matched to a gene; V was cut back by 6 bases and J by 7 bases. Germline V gives CDR1 DFQATT, CDR2 SNEGSKA (reference sequence).

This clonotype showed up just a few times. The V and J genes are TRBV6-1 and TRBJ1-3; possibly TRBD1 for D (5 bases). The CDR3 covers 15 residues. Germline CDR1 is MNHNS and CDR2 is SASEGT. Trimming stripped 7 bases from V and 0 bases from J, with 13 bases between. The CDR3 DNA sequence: TGTGCCAGCACGAGGGACCGCGCCTCTGGAAACACCATATATTTT. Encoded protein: CASTRDRASGNTIYF.

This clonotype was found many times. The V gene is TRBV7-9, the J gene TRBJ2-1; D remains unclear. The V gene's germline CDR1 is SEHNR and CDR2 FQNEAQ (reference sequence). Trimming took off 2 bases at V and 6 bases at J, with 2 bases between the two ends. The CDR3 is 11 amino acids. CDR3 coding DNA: TGTGCCAGCAGCTTAACCAATGAGCAGTTCTTC. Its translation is CASSLTNEQFF. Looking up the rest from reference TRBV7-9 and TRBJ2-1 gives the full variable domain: DTGVSQNPRHKITKRGQNVTFRCDPISEHNRLYWYRQTLGQGPEFLTYFQNEAQLEKSRLLSDRFSAERPKGSFSTLEIQRTEQGDSAMYLCASSLTNEQFFGPGTRLTVL.

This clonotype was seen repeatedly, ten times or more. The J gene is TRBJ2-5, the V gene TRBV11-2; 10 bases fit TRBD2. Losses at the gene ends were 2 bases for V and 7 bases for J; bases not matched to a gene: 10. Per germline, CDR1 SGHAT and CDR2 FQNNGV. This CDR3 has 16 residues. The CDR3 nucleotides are TGTGCCAGCAGCTTACCCGGGGCTAGCGGGAGTGTGACCCAGTACTTC. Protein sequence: CASSLPGASGSVTQYF.

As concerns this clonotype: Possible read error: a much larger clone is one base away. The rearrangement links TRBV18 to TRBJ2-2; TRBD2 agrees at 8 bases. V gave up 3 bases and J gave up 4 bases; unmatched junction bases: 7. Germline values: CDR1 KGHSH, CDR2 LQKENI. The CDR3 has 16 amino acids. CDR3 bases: TGTGCCAGCTCACCCGATAGCGGGGCCAGCACCGGGGAGCTGTTTTTT. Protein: CASSPDSGASTGELFF.

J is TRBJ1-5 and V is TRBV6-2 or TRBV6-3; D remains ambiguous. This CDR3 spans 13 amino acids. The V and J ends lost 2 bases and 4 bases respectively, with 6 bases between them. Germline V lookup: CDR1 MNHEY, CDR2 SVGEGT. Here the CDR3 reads CASSYARNQPQHF. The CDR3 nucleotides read TGTGCCAGCAGTTACGCAAGAAATCAGCCCCAGCATTTT.

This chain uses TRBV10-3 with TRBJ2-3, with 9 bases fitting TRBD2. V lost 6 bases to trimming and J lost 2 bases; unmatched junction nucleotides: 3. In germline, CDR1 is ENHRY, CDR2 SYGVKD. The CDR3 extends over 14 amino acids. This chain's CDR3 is CAIRLAGNTDTQYF. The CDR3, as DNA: TGTGCCATCAGGCTAGCGGGAAACACAGATACGCAGTATTTT.

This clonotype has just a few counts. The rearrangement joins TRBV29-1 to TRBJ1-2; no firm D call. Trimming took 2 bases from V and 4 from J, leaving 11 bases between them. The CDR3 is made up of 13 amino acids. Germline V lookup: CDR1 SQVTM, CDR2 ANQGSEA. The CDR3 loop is CSVEHAGSYGYTF. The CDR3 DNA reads TGCAGCGTTGAACATGCGGGATCCTATGGCTACACCTTC.

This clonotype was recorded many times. CDR3 protein: CSVPSGLRSYEQYF. The CDR3 DNA sequence: TGCAGCGTCCCCAGTGGGCTCCGCTCCTACGAGCAGTACTTC. The chain couples TRBV29-1 to TRBJ2-7, with D unresolved. Germline lookup yields CDR1 SQVTM and CDR2 ANQGSEA. Trimming removed 6 bases at V and 0 bases at J, with 15 bases between. CDR3 length equals 14 residues.

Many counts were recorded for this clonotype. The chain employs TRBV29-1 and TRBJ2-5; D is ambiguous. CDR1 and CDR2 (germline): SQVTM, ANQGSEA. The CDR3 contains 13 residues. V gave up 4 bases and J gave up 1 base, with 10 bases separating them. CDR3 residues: CSVGLRLQETQYF. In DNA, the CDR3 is TGCAGCGTTGGCCTCCGACTCCAAGAGACCCAGTACTTC.

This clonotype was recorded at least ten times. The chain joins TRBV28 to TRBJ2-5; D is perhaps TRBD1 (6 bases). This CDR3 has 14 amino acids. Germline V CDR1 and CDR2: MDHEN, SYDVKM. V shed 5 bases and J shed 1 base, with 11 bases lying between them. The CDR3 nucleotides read TGTGCCAGCAGTCCCGACAGGATCCAAGAGACCCAGTACTTC. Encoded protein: CASSPDRIQETQYF.

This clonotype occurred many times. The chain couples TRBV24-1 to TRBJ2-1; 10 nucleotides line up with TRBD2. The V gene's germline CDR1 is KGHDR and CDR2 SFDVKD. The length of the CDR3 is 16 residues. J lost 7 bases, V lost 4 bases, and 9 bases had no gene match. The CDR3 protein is CATSDSAGGPVNEQFF. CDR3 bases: TGTGCCACCAGTGACTCAGCGGGAGGGCCGGTAAATGAGCAGTTCTTC.

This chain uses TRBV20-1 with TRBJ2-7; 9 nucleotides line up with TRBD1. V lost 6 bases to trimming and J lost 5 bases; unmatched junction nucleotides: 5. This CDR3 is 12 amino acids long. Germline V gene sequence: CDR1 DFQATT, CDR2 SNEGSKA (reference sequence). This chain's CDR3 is CSAGTGSHEQYF. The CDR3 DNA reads TGCAGTGCGGGGACAGGGTCTCACGAGCAGTACTTC.

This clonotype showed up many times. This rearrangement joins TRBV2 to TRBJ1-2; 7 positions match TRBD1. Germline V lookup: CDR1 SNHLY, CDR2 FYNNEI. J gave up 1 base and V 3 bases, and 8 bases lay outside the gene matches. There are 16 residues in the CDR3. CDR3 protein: CASSDWAGQLNYGYTF. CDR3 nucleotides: TGTGCCAGCAGTGACTGGGCGGGACAGCTTAACTATGGCTACACCTTC.

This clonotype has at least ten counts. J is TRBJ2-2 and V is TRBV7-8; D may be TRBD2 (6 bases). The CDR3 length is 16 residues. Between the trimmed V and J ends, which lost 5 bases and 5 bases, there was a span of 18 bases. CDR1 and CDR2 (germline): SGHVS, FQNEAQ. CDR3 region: CASSPGTGVGTGELFF. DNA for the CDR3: TGTGCCAGCAGCCCGGGGACGGGAGTGGGAACCGGGGAGCTGTTTTTT. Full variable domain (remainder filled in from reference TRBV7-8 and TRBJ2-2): GAGVSQSPRYKVAKRGQDVALRCDPISGHVSLFWYQQALGQGPEFLTYFQNEAQLDKSGLPSDRFFAERPEGSVSTLKIQRTQQEDSAVYLCASSPGTGVGTGELFFGEGSRLTVL.

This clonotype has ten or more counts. The CDR3 loop reads CASSWRVRLNTEAFF. The CDR3 nucleotides are TGTGCCAGCAGTTGGAGAGTACGATTGAACACTGAAGCTTTCTTT. The chain links TRBV12-3 or TRBV12-4 to TRBJ1-1; D ambiguous. This CDR3 is 15 amino acids long. Trimming cost V 4 bases and J 0 bases, with 12 bases left between them.

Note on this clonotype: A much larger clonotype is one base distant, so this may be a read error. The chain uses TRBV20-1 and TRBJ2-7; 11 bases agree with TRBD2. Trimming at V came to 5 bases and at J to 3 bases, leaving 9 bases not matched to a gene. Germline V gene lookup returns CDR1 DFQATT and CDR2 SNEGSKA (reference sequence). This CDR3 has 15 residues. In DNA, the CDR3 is TGCAGTGCTGAGACCGGGACTAGCGGTGACTACGAGCAGTACTTC. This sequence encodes CSAETGTSGDYEQYF.

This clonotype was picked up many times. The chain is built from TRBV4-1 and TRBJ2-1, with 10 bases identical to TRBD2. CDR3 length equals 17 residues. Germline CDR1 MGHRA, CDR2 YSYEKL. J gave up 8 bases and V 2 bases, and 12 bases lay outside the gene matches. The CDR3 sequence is CASSQPGLAGDRHEQFF. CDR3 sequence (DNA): TGCGCCAGCAGCCAACCGGGGCTAGCGGGAGACAGACATGAGCAGTTCTTC.

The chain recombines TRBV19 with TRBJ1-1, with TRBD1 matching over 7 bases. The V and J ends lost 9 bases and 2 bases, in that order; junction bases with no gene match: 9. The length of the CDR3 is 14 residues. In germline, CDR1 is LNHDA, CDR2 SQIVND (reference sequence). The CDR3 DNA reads TGTGCCAGCGAGGGGGCCCTGGGAAACACTGAAGCTTTCTTT. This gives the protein CASEGALGNTEAFF.

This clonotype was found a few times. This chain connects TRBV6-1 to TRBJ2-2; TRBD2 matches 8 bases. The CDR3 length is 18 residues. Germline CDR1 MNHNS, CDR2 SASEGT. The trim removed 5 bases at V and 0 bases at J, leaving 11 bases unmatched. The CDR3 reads CASSFISSGYSNTGELFF. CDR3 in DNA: TGTGCCAGCAGTTTTATCTCTAGCGGGTATTCGAACACCGGGGAGCTGTTTTTT.

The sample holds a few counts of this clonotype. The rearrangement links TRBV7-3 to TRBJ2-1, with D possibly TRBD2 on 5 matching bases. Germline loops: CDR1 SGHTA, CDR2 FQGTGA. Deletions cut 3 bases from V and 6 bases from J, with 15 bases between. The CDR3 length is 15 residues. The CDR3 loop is CASSLTYNSGNEQFF. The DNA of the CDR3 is TGTGCCAGCAGCTTGACTTACAACAGCGGCAATGAGCAGTTCTTC. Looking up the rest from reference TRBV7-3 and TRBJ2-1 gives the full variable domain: GAGVSQTPSNKVTEKGKYVELRCDPISGHTALYWYRQSLGQGPEFLIYFQGTGAADDSGLPNDRFFAVRPEGSVSTLKIQRTERGDSAVYLCASSLTYNSGNEQFFGPGTRLTVL.

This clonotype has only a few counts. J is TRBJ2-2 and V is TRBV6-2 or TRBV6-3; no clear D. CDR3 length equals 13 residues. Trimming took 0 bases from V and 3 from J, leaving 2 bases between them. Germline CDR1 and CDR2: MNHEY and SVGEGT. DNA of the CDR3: TGTGCCAGCAGTTACTCCCACACCGGGGAGCTGTTTTTT. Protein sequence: CASSYSHTGELFF.

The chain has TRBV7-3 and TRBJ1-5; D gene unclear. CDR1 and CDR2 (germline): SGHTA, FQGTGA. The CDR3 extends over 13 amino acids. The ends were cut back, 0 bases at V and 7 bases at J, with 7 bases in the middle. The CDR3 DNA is TGTGCCAGCAGCTTAACGGAAGGCCAGCCCCAGCATTTT. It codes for CASSLTEGQPQHF.

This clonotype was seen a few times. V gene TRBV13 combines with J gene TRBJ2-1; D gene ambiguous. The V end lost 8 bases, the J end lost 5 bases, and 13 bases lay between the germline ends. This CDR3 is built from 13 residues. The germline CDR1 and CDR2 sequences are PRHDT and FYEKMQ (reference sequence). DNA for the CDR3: TGTGCCAGCGGGGATAGCCTCAACAATGAGCAGTTCTTC. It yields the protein CASGDSLNNEQFF. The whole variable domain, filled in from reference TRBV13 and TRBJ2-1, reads AAGVIQSPRHLIKEKRETATLKCYPIPRHDTVYWYQQGPGQDPQFLISFYEKMQSDKGSIPDRFSAQQFSDYHSELNMSSLELGDSALYFCASGDSLNNEQFFGPGTRLTVL.

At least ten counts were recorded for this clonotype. The CDR3 spells CASSVIGQGAYEQYF. For the CDR3, the DNA is TGTGCCAGCAGTGTAATAGGACAGGGGGCCTACGAGCAGTACTTC. The rearrangement links TRBV28 to TRBJ2-7; TRBD1 matches at 10 bases. Trimming cost V 5 bases and J 2 bases; bases outside gene matches: 6. The CDR3 is made up of 15 amino acids. The germline V gene encodes CDR1 MDHEN and CDR2 SYDVKM. The whole variable domain, remainder taken from reference TRBV28 and TRBJ2-7, is DVKVTQSSRYLVKRTGEKVFLECVQDMDHENMFWYRQDPGLGLRLIYFSYDVKMKEKGDIPEGYSVSREKKERFSLILESASTNQTSMYLCASSVIGQGAYEQYFGPGTRLTVT.

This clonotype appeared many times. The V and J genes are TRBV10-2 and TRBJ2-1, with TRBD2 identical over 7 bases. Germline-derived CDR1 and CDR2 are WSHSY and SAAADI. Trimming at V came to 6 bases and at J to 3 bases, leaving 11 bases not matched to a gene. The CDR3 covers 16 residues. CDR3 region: CASSDLSGKLYNEQFF. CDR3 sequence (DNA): TGCGCCAGCAGCGATTTGAGCGGGAAACTCTACAATGAGCAGTTCTTC.

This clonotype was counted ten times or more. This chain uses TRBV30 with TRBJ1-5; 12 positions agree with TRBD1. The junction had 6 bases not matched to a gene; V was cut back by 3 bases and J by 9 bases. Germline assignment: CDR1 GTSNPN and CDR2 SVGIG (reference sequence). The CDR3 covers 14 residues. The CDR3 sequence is CAWRGQGAPSPQHF. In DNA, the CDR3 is TGTGCCTGGAGGGGACAGGGGGCCCCTTCGCCCCAGCATTTT.

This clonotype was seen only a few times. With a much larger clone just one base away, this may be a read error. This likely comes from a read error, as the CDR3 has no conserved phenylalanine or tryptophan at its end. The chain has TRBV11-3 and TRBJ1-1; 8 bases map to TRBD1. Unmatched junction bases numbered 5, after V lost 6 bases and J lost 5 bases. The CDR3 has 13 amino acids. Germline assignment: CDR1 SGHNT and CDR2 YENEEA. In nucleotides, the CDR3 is TGTGCCAGCAGGTTACAGGGGGGAACTGAAGCTTTCTCT. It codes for CASRLQGGTEAFS.